This T cell receptor beta chain was captured by sequencing in a study of T cell changes during pregnancy in multiple sclerosis. TCRdb's copy holds only in-frame clones and misses some; the assay was immunoSEQ multiplex PCR. The sample comprises around 59,000 clones, more than 85% of which are singletons, and about 0.85% rests with the top ten. The ends were cut back, 3 bases at V and 8 bases at J, with 13 bases in the middle. CDR1 and CDR2 (germline): KGHSH, LQKENI. The CDR3 has 13 residues. This specimen was peripheral blood, taken in the first trimester of pregnancy. The clonotype originates from a female donor with multiple sclerosis, enrolled in a pregnancy study. J is TRBJ1-2 and V is TRBV18; D may be TRBD1 (5 bases). The CDR3 nucleotides are TGTGCCAGCTCACCCCCGGGGGGGGACGGCTACACCTTC. Translated: CASSPPGGDGYTF.